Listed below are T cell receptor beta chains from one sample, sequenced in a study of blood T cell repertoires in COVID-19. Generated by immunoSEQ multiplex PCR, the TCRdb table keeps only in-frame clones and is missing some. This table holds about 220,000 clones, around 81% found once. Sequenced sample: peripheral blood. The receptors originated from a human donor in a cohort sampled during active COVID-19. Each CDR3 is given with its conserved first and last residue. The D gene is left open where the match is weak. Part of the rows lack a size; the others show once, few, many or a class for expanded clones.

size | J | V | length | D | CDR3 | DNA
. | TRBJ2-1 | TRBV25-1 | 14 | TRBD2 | CASSLGEGNNEQFF | TGTGCCAGCAGCCTAGGGGAGGGGAACAATGAGCAGTTCTTC
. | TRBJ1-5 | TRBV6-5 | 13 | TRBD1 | CASRSDRGKPQHF | TGTGCCAGCAGATCTGACAGGGGGAAGCCCCAGCATTTT
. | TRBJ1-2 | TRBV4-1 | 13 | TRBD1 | CASTLTGGYGYTF | TGCGCCAGCACCCTGACAGGGGGCTATGGCTACACCTTC
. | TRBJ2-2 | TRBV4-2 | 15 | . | CASSQDRGGSGELFF | TGTGCCAGCAGCCAAGATAGGGGGGGGAGCGGGGAGCTGTTTTTT
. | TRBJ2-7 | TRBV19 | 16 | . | CASSETALFESYEQYF | TGTGCCAGTAGCGAGACAGCTCTATTTGAATCCTACGAGCAGTACTTC
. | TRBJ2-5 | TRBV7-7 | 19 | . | CASSSQGGISGTVGETQYF | TGTGCTAGCAGCTCCCAGGGGGGCATTTCCGGGACAGTGGGGGAGACCCAGTACTTC
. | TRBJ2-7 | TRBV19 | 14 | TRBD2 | CASSITGRVHEQYF | TGTGCCAGTAGTATAACCGGGAGGGTCCACGAGCAGTACTTC
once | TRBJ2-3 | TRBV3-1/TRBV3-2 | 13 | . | CASSENRLGAQYF | TGTGCCAGCAGTGAAAACCGACTAGGTGCGCAGTATTTT
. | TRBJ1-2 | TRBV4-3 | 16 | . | CASSQDRSSSNYGYTF | TGCGCCAGCAGCCAAGATAGGAGCAGCTCGAACTATGGCTACACCTTC
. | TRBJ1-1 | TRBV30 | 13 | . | CAWRAFSDTEAFF | TGTGCCTGGAGGGCCTTCTCCGACACTGAAGCTTTCTTT
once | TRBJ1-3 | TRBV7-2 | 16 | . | CASSSQTLHSGNTIYF | TGTGCCAGCAGCTCACAGACGTTACACTCTGGAAACACCATATATTTT
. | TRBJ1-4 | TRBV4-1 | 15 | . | CASSQDQGGWRKLFF | TGCGCCAGCAGCCAGGATCAGGGAGGGTGGCGAAAACTGTTTTTT
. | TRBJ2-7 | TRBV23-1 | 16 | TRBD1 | CASTRTRQGGLAEQYF | TGCGCCAGCACCCGAACCCGACAGGGTGGTCTTGCCGAGCAGTACTTC
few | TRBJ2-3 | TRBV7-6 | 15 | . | CASSLTGRQPDTQYF | TGTGCCAGCAGCTTGACGGGTCGACAGCCGGATACGCAGTATTTT
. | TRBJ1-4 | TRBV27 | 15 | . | CASSGKDRSNEKLFF | TGTGCCAGCAGTGGGAAAGACAGGAGTAATGAAAAACTGTTTTTT
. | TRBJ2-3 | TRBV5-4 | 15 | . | CASSLFGTKTDTQYF | TGTGCCAGCAGCTTGTTTGGAACTAAAACAGATACGCAGTATTTT
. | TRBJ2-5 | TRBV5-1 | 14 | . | CASSLALYQETQYF | TGCGCCAGCAGCTTGGCCCTGTACCAAGAGACCCAGTACTTC
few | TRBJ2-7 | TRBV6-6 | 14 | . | CASSFTRGTYEQYF | TGTGCCAGCAGTTTCACCAGGGGAACCTACGAGCAGTACTTC
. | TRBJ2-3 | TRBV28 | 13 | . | CASSLFLTDTQYF | TGTGCCAGCAGTTTATTCCTCACAGATACGCAGTATTTT
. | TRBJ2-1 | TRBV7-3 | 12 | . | CASSLVSGEQFF | TGTGCCAGCAGCTTAGTGAGTGGTGAGCAGTTCTTC
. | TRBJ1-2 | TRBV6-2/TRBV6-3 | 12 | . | CASSYTGNGYTF | TGTGCCAGCAGTTACACGGGAAATGGCTACACCTTC
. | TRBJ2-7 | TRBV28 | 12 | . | CASKTGAYEQYF | TGTGCCAGCAAGACGGGGGCCTACGAGCAGTACTTC
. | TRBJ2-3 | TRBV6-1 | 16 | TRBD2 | CASSDGTSGKVDTQYF | TGTGCCAGCAGTGACGGGACTAGCGGGAAGGTAGATACGCAGTATTTT
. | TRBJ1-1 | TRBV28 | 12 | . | CASTDRRREAFF | TGTGCCAGCACCGACAGAAGAAGGGAAGCTTTCTTT
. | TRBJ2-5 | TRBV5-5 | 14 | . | CASSWGTLQETQYF | TGTGCCAGCAGCTGGGGGACTCTACAAGAGACCCAGTACTTC
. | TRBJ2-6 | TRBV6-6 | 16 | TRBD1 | CASSYSRGFGANVLTF | TGTGCCAGCAGTTACTCCAGGGGGTTTGGGGCCAACGTCCTGACTTTC
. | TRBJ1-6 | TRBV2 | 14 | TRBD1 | CASSADRGPPVVHF | TGTGCCAGCAGTGCGGACAGGGGACCCCCTGTCGTCCACTTT
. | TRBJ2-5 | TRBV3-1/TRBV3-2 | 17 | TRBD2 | CASLAGGLLSAQETQYF | TGTGCCAGCCTGGCGGGGGGGCTTCTTTCAGCGCAAGAGACCCAGTACTTC
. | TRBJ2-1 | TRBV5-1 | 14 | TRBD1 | CASSFPDRVDEQFF | TGCGCCAGCAGCTTTCCGGACAGGGTCGATGAGCAGTTCTTC
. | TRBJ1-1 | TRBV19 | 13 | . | CASSRERNTEAFF | TGTGCCAGTAGTAGGGAGAGGAACACTGAAGCTTTCTTT
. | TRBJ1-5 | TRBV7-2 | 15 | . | CASSLAFSLGEPQHF | TGTGCCAGCAGCTTAGCCTTTTCCCTAGGGGAGCCCCAGCATTTT
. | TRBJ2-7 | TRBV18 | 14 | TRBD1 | CASSPRDRGYEQYF | TGTGCCAGCTCACCACGGGACAGGGGCTACGAGCAGTACTTC
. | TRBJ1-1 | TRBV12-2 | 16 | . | CASRLATREENTEAFF | TGTGCAAGTCGCTTAGCAACCCGGGAAGAGAACACTGAAGCTTTCTTT
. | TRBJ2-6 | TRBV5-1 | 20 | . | CASSLAGVQVSFSGANVLTF | TGCGCCAGCAGCTTGGCCGGGGTTCAAGTCTCGTTCTCTGGGGCCAACGTCCTGACTTTC
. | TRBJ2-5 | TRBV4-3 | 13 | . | CASSRDLQETQYF | TGCGCCAGCAGCCGGGACTTACAAGAGACCCAGTACTTC
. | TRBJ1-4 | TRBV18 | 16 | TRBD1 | CASSPRGRGTNEKLFF | TGTGCCAGCTCACCAAGGGGGCGCGGAACTAATGAAAAACTGTTTTTT
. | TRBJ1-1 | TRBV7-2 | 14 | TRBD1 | CASSPRAGGWEAFF | TGTGCCAGCAGCCCCAGAGCAGGGGGCTGGGAAGCTTTCTTT
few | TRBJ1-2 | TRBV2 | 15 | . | CASSEIRGSGYGYTF | TGTGCCAGCAGTGAGATTCGGGGATCAGGATATGGCTACACCTTC
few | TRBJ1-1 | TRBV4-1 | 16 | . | CASSQAEAGGGTEAFF | TGCGCCAGCAGCCAAGCTGAGGCGGGGGGTGGCACTGAAGCTTTCTTT
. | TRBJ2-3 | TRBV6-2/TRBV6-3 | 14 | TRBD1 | CASSRDSNTDTQYF | TGTGCCAGCAGCCGGGACAGCAACACAGATACGCAGTATTTT
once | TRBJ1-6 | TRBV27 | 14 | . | CASSSNPFRSPLHF | TGTGCCAGCAGTTCTAACCCCTTTCGATCACCCCTCCACTTT
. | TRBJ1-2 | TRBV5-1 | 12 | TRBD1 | CASSLGQTGYTF | TGCGCCAGCAGCCTGGGACAGACGGGCTACACCTTC
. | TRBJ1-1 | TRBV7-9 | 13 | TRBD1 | CASSFGTGTEAFF | TGTGCCAGCAGCTTCGGGACAGGGACTGAAGCTTTCTTT
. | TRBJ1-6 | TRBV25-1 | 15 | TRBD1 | CASSETGQYNSPLHF | TGTGCCAGCAGTGAAACGGGACAGTACAATTCACCCCTCCACTTT
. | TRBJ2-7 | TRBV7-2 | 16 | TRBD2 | CASSLATTSAGYEQYF | TGTGCCAGCAGCTTAGCAACGACTAGCGCGGGCTACGAGCAGTACTTC
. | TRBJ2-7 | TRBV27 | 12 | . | CASSLNGFEQYF | TGTGCCAGCAGTTTAAACGGTTTCGAGCAGTACTTC
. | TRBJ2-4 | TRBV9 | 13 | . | CASSASPESIQYF | TGTGCCAGCAGCGCCTCCCCCGAGTCCATTCAGTACTTC
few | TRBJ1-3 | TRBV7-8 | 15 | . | CASGGIAGAGNTIYF | TGTGCCAGCGGGGGAATAGCAGGGGCCGGAAACACCATATATTTT
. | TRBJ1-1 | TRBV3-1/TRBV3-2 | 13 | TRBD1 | CASSQVRGLEAFF | TGTGCCAGCAGCCAAGTCAGGGGGCTGGAAGCTTTCTTT
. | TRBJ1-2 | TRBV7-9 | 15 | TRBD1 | CASSSFQGAYYGYTF | TGTGCCAGCAGCTCCTTCCAGGGGGCCTACTATGGCTACACCTTC
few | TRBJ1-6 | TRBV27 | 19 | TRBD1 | CASSLEAPTGGANNSPLHF | TGTGCCAGCAGTTTAGAAGCCCCGACAGGGGGCGCGAATAATTCACCCCTCCACTTT
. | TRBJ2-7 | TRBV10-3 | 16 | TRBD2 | CAISGLDSGSIYEQYF | TGTGCCATCAGTGGACTTGATAGCGGGAGTATTTACGAGCAGTACTTC
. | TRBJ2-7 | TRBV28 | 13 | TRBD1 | CASSLEGADEQYF | TGTGCCAGCAGTTTAGAGGGGGCGGACGAGCAGTACTTC
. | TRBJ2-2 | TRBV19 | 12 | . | CASSPSPGELFF | TGTGCCAGTAGTCCATCCCCCGGGGAGCTGTTTTTT
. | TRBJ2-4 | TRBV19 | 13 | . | CASSLTAGDIQYF | TGTGCCAGTAGCCTGACAGCTGGGGACATTCAGTACTTC
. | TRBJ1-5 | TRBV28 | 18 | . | CASSLQGSIPVWKQPQHF | TGTGCCAGCAGTTTACAGGGGTCAATTCCCGTGTGGAAACAGCCCCAGCATTTT
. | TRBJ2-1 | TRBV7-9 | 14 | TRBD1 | CASSSGTGGYEQFF | TGTGCCAGCAGCTCCGGGACAGGGGGCTATGAGCAGTTCTTC